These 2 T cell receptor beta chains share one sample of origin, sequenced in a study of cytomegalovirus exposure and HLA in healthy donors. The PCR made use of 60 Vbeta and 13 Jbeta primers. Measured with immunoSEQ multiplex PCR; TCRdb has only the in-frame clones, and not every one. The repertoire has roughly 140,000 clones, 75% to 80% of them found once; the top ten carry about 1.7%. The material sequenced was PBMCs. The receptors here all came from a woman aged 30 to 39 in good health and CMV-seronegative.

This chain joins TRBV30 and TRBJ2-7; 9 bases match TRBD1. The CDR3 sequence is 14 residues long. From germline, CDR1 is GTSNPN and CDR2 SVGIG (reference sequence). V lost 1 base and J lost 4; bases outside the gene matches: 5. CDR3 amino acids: CAWSEWDRAYEQYF. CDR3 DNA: TGTGCCTGGAGTGAATGGGACAGGGCTTACGAGCAGTACTTC.

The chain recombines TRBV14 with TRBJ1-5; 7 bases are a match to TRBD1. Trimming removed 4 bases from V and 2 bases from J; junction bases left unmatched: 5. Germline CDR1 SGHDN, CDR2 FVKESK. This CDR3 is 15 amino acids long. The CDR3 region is CASSRRGLGNQPQHF. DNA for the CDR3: TGTGCCAGCAGCCGGAGGGGGCTCGGCAATCAGCCCCAGCATTTT.